The clone carrying this TCR beta chain has at least ten counts. The antigen remains unidentified. This sample was taken from a study of T cell repertoires in cytomegalovirus infection. Whole-study context: Matching HLA type and CMV infection were both indicated by public TCR beta signatures.

The CDR3 is 15 residues long. Per the germline V gene, CDR1 is SGHTA and CDR2 is FQGNSA. The germline V and J ends were trimmed by 1 base and 1 base, with 10 bases remaining between them. Findings and limits, study-wide: The ex vivo response was dominated by HLA-C-restricted CMV-specific TCR beta clonotypes.

TCRdb analysed the reads with MiXCR anew, one entry per CDR3 protein. The table records hundreds of thousands of distinct CDR3 sequences, 30% to 40% of them present only once. The gene calls are TRBV7-2 and TRBJ1-2; D not resolved. Sequencing was performed on cultured PBMCs, taken from culture after CMV antigen stimulation. The TCR was taken from a human donor in good health (CMV status not recorded). Some clones in this sample may be carry-over from other donors' samples. CDR3 sequence (DNA): TGTGCCAGCAGCTTAGGGGTTTGGTATAACTATGGCTACACCTTC. It specifies CASSLGVWYNYGYTF.